The T cell receptor (beta chain) described here comes from a study of blood T cells in healthy people across ages. Study-wide context: About one barcoded beta molecule per two T cells came from capture by template switching.

A second PCR, run for about 7 to 11 cycles, used a sample-barcoded 5' primer plus a J-beta primer mix. TCRdb independently ran MiXCR on the 5' RACE reads; one entry per CDR3 protein. The sample lists over 600,000 distinct CDR3 sequences, 20% to 25% occurring once. Study findings and constraints: A strong correlation was found between TCR beta diversity and the percentage of naive T cells. The diversity estimates, figures obtained from one million T cells, were considered underestimates.

A minimum of 5.5 micrograms of total RNA was extracted per sample. Details on this clonotype: Its antigen is undetermined.

The CDR3 sequence is 15 residues long. Germline CDR1 SEHNR, CDR2 FQNEAQ (reference sequence). V shed 2 bases and J shed 7 bases, with 17 bases lying between them. This sequence was found in a man in his 70s in good health. Sequencing was done on a sample of blood. This chain links TRBV7-9 with TRBJ2-5; D possibly corresponds to TRBD1 (5 bases). CDR3 region: CASSLILGAQGTQYF. The CDR3, as DNA: TGTGCCAGCAGCTTAATTTTAGGAGCCCAGGGGACCCAGTACTTC.